A single sample is the source of the 5 T cell receptor beta chains below, sequenced in a study of OX40 agonist ivuxolimab in advanced cancers. Some clones are missing from TCRdb's copy, which holds only in-frame ones; the method was immunoSEQ multiplex PCR. The data contain some 74,000 clones, under 85% of them seen just once; the ten biggest clones take up over 3%. Source: CD4+ or CD8+ T cells sorted from blood, taken in a trial of the OX40 agonist ivuxolimab. These receptors were taken from an adult with an advanced solid tumor such as melanoma, head and neck, liver or kidney cancer.

This sequence joins TRBV7-2 and TRBJ1-4; no reliable D call. CDR1 is SGHTA, CDR2 FQGNSA, per germline. V lost 5 bases to trimming and J lost 8 bases, with 12 bases between them. The CDR3 contains 13 residues. CDR3 sequence (DNA): TGTGCCAGCAGCGCTCGCCCTGAGGAAAAACTGTTTTTT. It encodes CASSARPEEKLFF. Variable domain in full (rest from reference TRBV7-2 and TRBJ1-4): GAGVSQSPSNKVTEKGKDVELRCDPISGHTALYWYRQSLGQGLEFLIYFQGNSAPDKSGLPSDRFSAERTGGSVSTLTIQRTQQEDSAVYLCASSARPEEKLFFGSGTQLSVL.

The chain is built from TRBV6-4 and TRBJ2-3; D might be TRBD1 or TRBD2, each matching 5 bases. CDR1 is MRHNA, CDR2 SNTAGT, per germline. Trimming removed 8 bases at V and 3 bases at J, with 15 bases between. The CDR3 extends over 14 amino acids. The DNA for the CDR3 is TGTGCCAGCCGGGAAGGGGCCGCGACAGATACGCAGTATTTT. Protein: CASREGAATDTQYF.

This chain uses TRBV27 with TRBJ2-3, with 14 bases aligning to TRBD2. Looked up from germline, CDR1 is MNHEY and CDR2 is SMNVEV (reference sequence). This CDR3 comprises 15 residues. The J segment lost 5 bases and the V segment lost 5 bases, leaving 3 bases of the junction unmatched. In DNA, the CDR3 is TGTGCCAGCAGTCCCGGACTAGCGGGAGGAGATACGCAGTATTTT. The encoded protein is CASSPGLAGGDTQYF.

The V and J genes are TRBV23-1 and TRBJ2-7, with D possibly called TRBD1 or TRBD2 (5 bases each). TRBV23-1 is classed as an ORF, of uncertain function. Trimming cost V 2 bases and J 0 bases, with 14 bases left between them. The CDR3 spans 16 residues. CDR3: CASSQHRDGDSYEQYF. The DNA for the CDR3 is TGCGCCAGCAGTCAACACCGGGACGGAGACTCCTACGAGCAGTACTTC.

This chain joins TRBV11-3 and TRBJ1-2, with D possibly being TRBD1 (6 bases). From germline, CDR1 is SGHNT and CDR2 YENEEA. The CDR3 extends over 14 amino acids. Trimming took 1 base from V and 4 from J, leaving 10 bases between them. Here the CDR3 DNA reads TGTGCCAGCAGCTTAGGGACAGTGTCCTATGGCTACACCTTC. It encodes CASSLGTVSYGYTF.